Listed below are T cell receptor beta chains from one sample, sequenced in a study of chemoradiotherapy in HPV16-positive cancers. This table comes from immunoSEQ multiplex PCR, and its TCRdb copy is limited to in-frame clones, with some not included. The table has fewer than 900 clones, approximately 75% seen once. This sample comprised tumor tissue, obtained from a patient who underwent chemoradiotherapy. The origin of the receptors is a human donor with HPV-associated anogenital cancer. Both conserved end residues are part of each CDR3. The D gene is left open where the match is weak. Only part of the rows carry a size: once, few, many, or a class if the clone is expanded.

j_gene,abundance,d_gene,v_gene,CDR3aa,CDR3nt
TRBJ2-3,NA,TRBD2,TRBV6-4,CASSLAGGSTDTQYF,TGTGCCAGCAGCCTAGCGGGGGGTTCCACAGATACGCAGTATTTT
TRBJ1-1,NA,NA,TRBV7-3,CASSAMGHNTEAFF,TGTGCCAGCAGCGCTATGGGACACAACACTGAAGCTTTCTTT
TRBJ2-1,NA,TRBD2,TRBV2,CASSGTSGRIRNDEQFF,TGTGCCAGCAGTGGAACTAGCGGGAGGATAAGGAATGATGAGCAGTTCTTC
TRBJ2-3,NA,TRBD1,TRBV4-2,CASSQEGDRGPRRYF,TGTGCCAGCAGCCAAGAGGGGGACAGGGGCCCACGCAGGTATTTT
TRBJ2-2,NA,TRBD2,TRBV5-1,CASSSGLAGNTGELFF,TGCGCCAGCAGCTCTGGACTAGCGGGGAACACCGGGGAGCTGTTTTTT
TRBJ2-3,NA,NA,TRBV6-5,CASSARDSYTQYF,TGTGCCAGCAGTGCAAGAGACAGTTATACGCAGTATTTT
TRBJ1-6,few,NA,TRBV7-6,CASSLEAGSPLHF,TGTGCCAGCAGCTTAGAGGCCGGGTCACCCCTCCACTTT
TRBJ2-4,NA,TRBD2,TRBV11-2,CASSGSGRAGIQYF,TGTGCCAGCAGCGGTAGCGGGAGGGCCGGGATTCAGTACTTC
TRBJ1-2,NA,TRBD1,TRBV27,CASSFTDRVAYGYTF,TGTGCCAGCAGTTTCACGGACAGGGTGGCCTATGGCTACACCTTC
TRBJ2-7,once,NA,TRBV11-3,CASSLSGAEQYF,TGTGCCAGCAGCTTATCGGGGGCCGAGCAGTACTTC